This T cell receptor beta chain emerged from a study of blood T cell repertoires in COVID-19. Original processing methods: Reference gene primers were amplified, and this amplification served to estimate nucleated cell counts. Sequencing was performed with immunoSEQ multiplex PCR; in TCRdb, only in-frame clones are kept and a portion is missing. From that table come the V and J calls and clone size; the DNA was used to work out D and trimming. The sample has tens of thousands of clones; about 73% are singletons. The CDR3 spans 13 residues. V was clipped by 0 bases and J by 2 bases, with 5 bases between them. The germline V gene encodes CDR1 SGHRS and CDR2 YFSETQ.

Sequenced material: peripheral blood. The source is a man over 45 with active or convalescent COVID-19. The gene calls are TRBV5-1 and TRBJ1-1, with D unclear. This CDR3 reads CASSLALNTEAFF. As DNA, the CDR3 is TGCGCCAGCAGCTTGGCTTTAAACACTGAAGCTTTCTTT.